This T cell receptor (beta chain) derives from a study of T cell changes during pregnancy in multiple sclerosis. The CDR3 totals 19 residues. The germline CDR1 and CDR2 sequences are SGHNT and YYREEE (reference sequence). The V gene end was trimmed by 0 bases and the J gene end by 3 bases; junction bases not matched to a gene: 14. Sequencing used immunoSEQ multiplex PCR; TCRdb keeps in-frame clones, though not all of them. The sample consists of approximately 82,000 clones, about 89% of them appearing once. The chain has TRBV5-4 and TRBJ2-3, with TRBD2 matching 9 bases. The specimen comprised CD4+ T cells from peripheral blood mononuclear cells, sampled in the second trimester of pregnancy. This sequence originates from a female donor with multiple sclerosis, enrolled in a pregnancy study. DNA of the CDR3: TGTGCCAGCAGCTTGGTGGGGCTAGAAGCGGGAGGAAGGACAGATACGCAGTATTTT. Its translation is CASSLVGLEAGGRTDTQYF.